This passage covers 10 T cell receptor beta chains from one sample sequenced in a study of radiotherapy plus CTLA-4 blockade in lung cancer. Here immunoSEQ multiplex PCR was the method, and the copy in TCRdb shows in-frame clones only, minus some. Altogether 14,000 to 15,000 clones are present, roughly 72% being singletons, with the ten largest covering 46%. Here the sequenced sample was peripheral blood, taken from a patient treated with radiotherapy plus ipilimumab. These receptors all come from a human donor with non-small cell lung cancer whose response to radiotherapy plus ipilimumab could not be evaluated.

This chain connects TRBV2 to TRBJ2-5, with 7 bases matching TRBD1. TRBJ2-7 matches the DNA end more closely, so the J call is doubtful. Germline CDR1 and CDR2: SNHLY and FYNNEI. This CDR3 region has 14 residues. CDR3 sequence: CASSERQGSYEQYF. DNA of the CDR3: TGTGCCAGCAGTGAAAGACAGGGATCCTACGAGCAGTACTTC.

This clone was seen more than once but under ten times. An end of the junction does not agree with germline; a read error may underlie this. Other DNA sequences of this sample code for an identical CDR3. In nucleotides, the CDR3 is TGTGCCAGCAGCTTGAGGGGGGGCTCTGGAAACACCATATATTTT. It yields the protein CASSLRGGSGNTIYF. This sequence joins TRBV5-1 and TRBJ1-3; D might be TRBD1 (6 bases). Germline V gene data show CDR1 as SGHRS and CDR2 as YFSETQ. This CDR3 region has 15 residues. Full variable domain (missing parts from reference TRBV5-1 and TRBJ1-3): KAGVTQTPRYLIKTRGQQVTLSCSPISGHRSVSWYQQTPGQGLQFLFEYFSETQRNKGNFPGRFSGRQFSNSRSEMNVSTLELGDSALYLCASSLRGGSGNTIYFGEGSWLTVV.

J is TRBJ1-2 and V is TRBV5-6; 8 bases map to TRBD1. V gave up 1 base and J gave up 4 bases; unmatched junction bases: 6. The CDR3 is 15 amino acids. CDR1 SGHDT and CDR2 YYEEEE come from the germline V gene. This chain's CDR3 is CASSLTQGAIYGYTF. CDR3 in DNA: TGTGCCAGCAGCTTGACGCAGGGGGCGATCTATGGCTACACCTTC.

The V call is TRBV2, the J call TRBJ2-7; D might be TRBD2 (6 bases). The V gene's germline CDR1 is SNHLY and CDR2 FYNNEI. The CDR3 totals 13 residues. The ends were cut back, 5 bases at V and 7 bases at J, with 15 bases in the middle. This CDR3 reads CASSTTGAGEQYF. CDR3 bases: TGTGCCAGCAGTACCACCGGGGCGGGAGAGCAGTACTTC.

The chain has TRBV19 and TRBJ2-7, with a weak D call TRBD1 (5 bases). The CDR3 is 14 residues long. The germline CDR1 and CDR2 sequences are LNHDA and SQIVND (reference sequence). With 9 bases removed from V and 6 bases from J, the gap between germline ends came to 21 bases. CDR3 nucleotide sequence: TGTGCCAGCCGGGTGGGGCTTACTGGCTCCGAGCAGTACTTC. This translates into CASRVGLTGSEQYF. The complete variable domain, with remaining parts taken from reference TRBV19 and TRBJ2-7, reads DGGITQSPKYLFRKEGQNVTLSCEQNLNHDAMYWYRQDPGQGLRLIYYSQIVNDFQKGDIAEGYSVSREKKESFPLTVTSAQKNPTAFYLCASRVGLTGSEQYFGPGTRLTVT.

The V and J genes are TRBV4-1 and TRBJ2-1; 10 bases fit TRBD2. The germline V gene has CDR1 MGHRA and CDR2 YSYEKL. The CDR3 is 15 amino acids. V lost 6 bases, J lost 4 bases, and 6 bases stayed unmatched. The CDR3 DNA reads as TGCGCCAGCAGTCTTATAGCGGGGGGATACAATGAGCAGTTCTTC. Amino acid sequence: CASSLIAGGYNEQFF.

The chain carries TRBV10-3 and TRBJ2-7; 7 nucleotides line up with TRBD2. The germline V gene has CDR1 ENHRY and CDR2 SYGVKD. This CDR3 region has 15 residues. Trimming took 5 bases from V and 7 from J; bases not matched to a gene: 14. In nucleotides, the CDR3 is TGTGCCATCAGTATGGCAAGCGGGGACTACGGAGAGCAGTACGTC. Its protein product is CAISMASGDYGEQYV.

V usage is TRBV27 and J usage is TRBJ2-2; possibly TRBD1 for D (6 bases). Germline CDR1 is MNHEY and CDR2 is SMNVEV (reference sequence). V dropped 10 bases and J dropped 3 bases, with 15 bases sitting between them. The length of the CDR3 is 14 residues. The CDR3 DNA sequence: TGTGCCACTGGAACAGGGTACTACACCGGGGAGCTGTTTTTT. Translation gives CATGTGYYTGELFF.

The chain couples TRBV27 to TRBJ1-1; 8 bases match TRBD1. This CDR3 has 14 residues. Germline V gene lookup returns CDR1 MNHEY and CDR2 SMNVEV (reference sequence). With V trimmed by 1 base and J by 7 bases, 5 bases remained unmatched. As DNA, the CDR3 is TGTGCCAGCAGTTTATATCAGGGGGCGATTGAAGCTTTCTTT. This sequence encodes CASSLYQGAIEAFF.

The chain carries TRBV9 and TRBJ1-6, with D unclear. CDR1 is SGDLS, CDR2 YYNGEE, per germline. V lost 0 bases to trimming and J lost 9 bases, with 13 bases between them. The CDR3 has 15 residues. CDR3 coding DNA: TGTGCCAGCAGCGTAGCCTTTCTCGGTGGTTCACCCCTCCACTTT. It codes for CASSVAFLGGSPLHF.